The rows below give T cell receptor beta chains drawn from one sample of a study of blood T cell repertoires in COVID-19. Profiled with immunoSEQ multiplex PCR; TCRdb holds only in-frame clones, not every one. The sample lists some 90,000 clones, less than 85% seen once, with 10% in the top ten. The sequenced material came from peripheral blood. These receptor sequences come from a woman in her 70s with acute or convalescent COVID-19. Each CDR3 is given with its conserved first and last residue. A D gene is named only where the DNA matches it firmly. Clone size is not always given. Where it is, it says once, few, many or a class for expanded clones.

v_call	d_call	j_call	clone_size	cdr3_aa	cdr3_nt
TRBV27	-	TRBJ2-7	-	CASSLQSPGYGYEQYF	TGTGCCAGCAGTTTACAGTCACCAGGGTATGGGTACGAGCAGTACTTC
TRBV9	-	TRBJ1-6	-	CASSRDTANSPLHF	TGTGCCAGCAGCCGGGACACCGCTAATTCACCCCTCCACTTT
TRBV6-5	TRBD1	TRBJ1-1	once	CASSLGGAGNTEAFF	TGTGCCAGCAGTCTAGGGGGCGCGGGGAACACTGAAGCTTTCTTT
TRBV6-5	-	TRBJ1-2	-	CASATTNYGYTF	TGTGCCAGCGCTACTACAAACTATGGCTACACCTTC
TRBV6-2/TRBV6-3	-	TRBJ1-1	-	CASSLQGMNTEAFF	TGTGCCAGCAGTTTACAGGGAATGAACACTGAAGCTTTCTTT
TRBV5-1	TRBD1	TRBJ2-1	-	CASENRQGSLLGGNEQFF	TGCGCCAGCGAGAACCGACAGGGGTCGTTGCTAGGGGGAAATGAGCAGTTCTTC
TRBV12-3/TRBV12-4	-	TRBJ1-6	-	CASSPNLRLPLHF	TGTGCCAGCAGTCCGAACCTACGGTTACCCCTCCACTTT
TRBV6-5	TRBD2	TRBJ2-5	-	CASSYREGYQETQYF	TGTGCCAGCAGTTACCGGGAGGGGTACCAAGAGACCCAGTACTTC
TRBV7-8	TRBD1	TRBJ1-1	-	CASSWTGNTEAFF	TGTGCCAGCAGTTGGACAGGGAACACTGAAGCTTTCTTT
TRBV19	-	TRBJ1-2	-	CASSIDLRPYGYTF	TGTGCCAGTAGTATAGACCTCCGTCCCTATGGCTACACCTTC
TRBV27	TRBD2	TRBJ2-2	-	CASRSGTTINTGELFF	TGTGCCAGCAGATCCGGGACTACCATAAACACCGGGGAGCTGTTTTTT
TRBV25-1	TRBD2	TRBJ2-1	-	CASSEYKGLASEQFF	TGTGCCAGCAGTGAATATAAGGGACTAGCAAGTGAGCAGTTCTTC
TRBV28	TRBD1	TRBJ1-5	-	CASSVPGQGKPQHF	TGTGCCAGCAGTGTACCGGGACAGGGGAAGCCCCAGCATTTT
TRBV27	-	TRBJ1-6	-	CASSGRGSSYNSPLHF	TGTGCCAGCAGCGGTCGCGGGAGCTCCTATAATTCACCCCTCCACTTT
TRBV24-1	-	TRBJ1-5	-	CATSITQPQHF	TGTGCCACCTCTATCACTCAGCCCCAGCATTTT
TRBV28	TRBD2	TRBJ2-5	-	CASSLLVLAGGNKETQYF	TGTGCCAGCAGTTTGCTCGTACTAGCGGGGGGAAACAAAGAGACCCAGTACTTC
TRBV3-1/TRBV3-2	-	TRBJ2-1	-	CASSQVRGSNEQFF	TGTGCCAGCAGCCAAGTCCGGGGGAGCAATGAGCAGTTCTTC
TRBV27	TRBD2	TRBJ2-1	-	CASSFLGWAGGSSYNEQFF	TGTGCCAGCAGTTTCCTTGGTTGGGCGGGGGGTAGCTCCTACAATGAGCAGTTCTTC
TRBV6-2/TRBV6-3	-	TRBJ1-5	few	CASSWGQRYGNQPQHF	TGTGCCAGCAGTTGGGGGCAGAGGTATGGCAATCAGCCCCAGCATTTT
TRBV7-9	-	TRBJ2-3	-	CASSLGADTQYF	TGTGCCAGCAGCTTAGGAGCAGATACGCAGTATTTT
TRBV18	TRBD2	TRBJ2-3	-	CASSPPSSGDTQYF	TGTGCCAGCTCACCTCCTTCTAGCGGAGATACGCAGTATTTT
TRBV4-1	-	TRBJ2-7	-	CASSQDVAGRLYEQYF	TGCGCCAGCAGCCAAGATGTGGCGGGCCGGCTCTACGAGCAGTACTTC
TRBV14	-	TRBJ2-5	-	CASSRAPGETQYF	TGTGCCAGCAGCCGGGCGCCGGGGGAGACCCAGTACTTC
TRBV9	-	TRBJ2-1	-	CASSVAGDTYNEQFF	TGTGCCAGCAGCGTGGCGGGGGACACCTACAATGAGCAGTTCTTC
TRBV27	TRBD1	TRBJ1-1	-	CASSPRSGTGVGTEAFF	TGTGCCAGCAGTCCCCGGAGTGGGACAGGGGTCGGCACTGAAGCTTTCTTT
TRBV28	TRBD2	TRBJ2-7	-	CASSLQLAGGRNEQYF	TGTGCCAGCAGTTTGCAACTAGCGGGAGGGCGAAACGAGCAGTACTTC
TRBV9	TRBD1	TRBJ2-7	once	CASSAGPGTDDYEQYF	TGTGCCAGCAGCGCCGGGCCCGGGACAGACGACTACGAGCAGTACTTC
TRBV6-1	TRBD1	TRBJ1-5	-	CASSDRDRGRGQPQHF	TGTGCCAGCAGTGATCGCGACAGGGGTAGGGGTCAGCCCCAGCATTTT
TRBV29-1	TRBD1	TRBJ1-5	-	CSVETGANQPQHF	TGCAGCGTCGAGACAGGGGCCAATCAGCCCCAGCATTTT
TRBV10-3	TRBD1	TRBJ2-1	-	CAIRDDRGPYNEQFF	TGTGCCATCAGGGACGACAGGGGGCCCTACAATGAGCAGTTCTTC
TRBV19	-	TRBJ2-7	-	CASSMEGGGAYEQYF	TGTGCCAGTAGTATGGAAGGAGGCGGTGCCTACGAGCAGTACTTC
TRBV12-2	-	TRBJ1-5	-	CASRLRGNSNQPQHF	TGTGCAAGTCGCTTAAGGGGGAATAGCAATCAGCCCCAGCATTTT
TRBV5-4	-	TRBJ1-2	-	CASSLQGPGYGYTF	TGTGCCAGCAGCTTACAGGGCCCTGGCTATGGCTACACCTTC
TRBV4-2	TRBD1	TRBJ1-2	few	CASSQDGDRAYGYTF	TGTGCCAGCAGCCAAGATGGGGACAGGGCCTATGGCTACACCTTC
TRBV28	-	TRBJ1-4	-	CASSRGGIGEKLFF	TGTGCCAGCAGTAGGGGGGGGATCGGTGAAAAACTGTTTTTT
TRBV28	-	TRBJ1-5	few	CASSSPPKGANQPQHF	TGTGCCAGCAGTTCCCCCCCCAAGGGAGCCAATCAGCCCCAGCATTTT
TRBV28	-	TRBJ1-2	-	CASRSNYGYTF	TGTGCCAGCAGGAGTAACTATGGCTACACCTTC
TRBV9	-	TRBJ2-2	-	CASSAFDTGELFF	TGTGCCAGCAGCGCCTTTGACACCGGGGAGCTGTTTTTT
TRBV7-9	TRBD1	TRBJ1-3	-	CASSLTGTAFSKMGNTIYF	TGTGCCAGCAGCTTAACCGGGACAGCTTTCTCCAAAATGGGGAACACCATATATTTT
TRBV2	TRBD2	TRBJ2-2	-	CASSGTRITIRSTGELFF	TGTGCCAGCAGCGGGACTAGGATAACCATCCGATCCACCGGGGAGCTGTTTTTT